These 2 T cell receptor beta chains were sequenced from one sample in a study of shared clonotypes between healthy human individuals. Using immunoSEQ multiplex PCR, the repertoire was profiled, and TCRdb retains in-frame clones only, with some absent. The data show approximately 2.1 million clones, approximately 93% seen once. Sequencing was performed on naive CD4+ T cells from PBMCs. Subset in this sample: CD45RA+ positively selected. The source is a young man in good health. Some clones in this sample may be carry-over from other donors' samples.

For this clone: Other DNA sequences within the sample encode an identical CDR3. The chain recombines TRBV27 with TRBJ2-6, with D uncertain. The CDR3 extends over 13 amino acids. V was shortened by 6 bases and J by 0 bases, with 3 bases between the two germline ends. Germline CDR1 MNHEY, CDR2 SMNVEV (reference sequence). CDR3 nucleotides: TGTGCCAGCAGATCCTCTGGGGCCAACGTCCTGACTTTC. It codes for CASRSSGANVLTF.

The gene calls are TRBV2 and TRBJ1-1; perhaps TRBD1 as D (5 bases). Germline CDR1 SNHLY, CDR2 FYNNEI. CDR3 length: 12 residues. V was pared by 8 bases and J by 4 bases, with 11 bases between. CDR3: CASGGYGTEAFF. The CDR3 DNA follows: TGTGCCAGCGGGGGGTATGGCACTGAAGCTTTCTTT.